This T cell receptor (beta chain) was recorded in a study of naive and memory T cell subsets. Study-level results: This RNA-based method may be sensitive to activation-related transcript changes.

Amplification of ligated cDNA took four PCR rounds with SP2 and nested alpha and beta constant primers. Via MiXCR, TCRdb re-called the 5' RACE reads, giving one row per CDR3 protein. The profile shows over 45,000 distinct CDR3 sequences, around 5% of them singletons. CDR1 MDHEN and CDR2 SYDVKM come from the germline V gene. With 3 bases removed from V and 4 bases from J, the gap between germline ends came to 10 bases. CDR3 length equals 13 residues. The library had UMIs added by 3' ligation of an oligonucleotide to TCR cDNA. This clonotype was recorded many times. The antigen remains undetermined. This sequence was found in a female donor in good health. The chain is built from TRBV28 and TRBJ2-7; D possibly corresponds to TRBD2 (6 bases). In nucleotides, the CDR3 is TGTGCCAGCAGTTTTGATGGGGGGTACGAGCAGTACTTC. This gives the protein CASSFDGGYEQYF.